This TCR beta chain was sequenced for a study of blood T cells in healthy people across ages. Findings and caveats of the study: PBMCs were not sorted, which prevented a conclusive comparison of naive versus antigen-experienced cells.

The CDR3 length is 15 residues. Germline V gives CDR1 SGHNT, CDR2 YYREEE (reference sequence). The ends were cut back, 0 bases at V and 7 bases at J, with 14 bases in the middle. There were at least 5 micrograms of total RNA extracted from every sample. Notes on this clonotype: Its antigen is still unknown.

Alongside a J-beta primer mix, a sample-barcoded 5' primer served in a second PCR lasting about 6 to 11 cycles. Using its own MiXCR run on the 5' RACE reads, TCRdb lists one record per CDR3 protein. This table holds 790,000 or so distinct CDR3 sequences, 35% to 50% found once. Input material: blood. The gene calls are TRBV5-4 and TRBJ2-1, with a possible D match to TRBD2 (6 bases). This clonotype was sampled from a man older than 75 in good health. The CDR3 nucleotides are TGTGCCAGCAGCTTGGTGCTAGCGTTGGGGAATGAGCAGTTCTTC. Its protein product is CASSLVLALGNEQFF. The whole variable domain, remainder taken from reference TRBV5-4 and TRBJ2-1, is ETGVTQSPTHLIKTRGQQVTLRCSSQSGHNTVSWYQQALGQGPQFIFQYYREEENGRGNFPPRFSGLQFPNYSSELNVNALELDDSALYLCASSLVLALGNEQFFGPGTRLTVL.